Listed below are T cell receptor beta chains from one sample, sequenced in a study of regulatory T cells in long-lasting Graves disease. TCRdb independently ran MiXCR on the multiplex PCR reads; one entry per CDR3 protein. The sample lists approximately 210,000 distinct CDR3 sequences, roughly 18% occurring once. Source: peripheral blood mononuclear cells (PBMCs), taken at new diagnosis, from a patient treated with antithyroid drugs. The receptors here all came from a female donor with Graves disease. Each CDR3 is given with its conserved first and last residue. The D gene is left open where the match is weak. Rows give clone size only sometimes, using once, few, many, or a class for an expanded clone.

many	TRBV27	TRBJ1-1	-	TGTGCCAGCAGTTTCTCGGCAGGGCAGAACACTGAAGCTTTCTTT	CASSFSAGQNTEAFF
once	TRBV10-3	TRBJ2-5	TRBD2	TGTGCCATCAGTGAACATACTAGCGTCCAAGAGACCCAGTACTTC	CAISEHTSVQETQYF
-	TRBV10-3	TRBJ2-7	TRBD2	TGTGCCATCAGATCCGGGACTAGCGGGAGGGCCGGGTACGAGCAGTACTTC	CAIRSGTSGRAGYEQYF
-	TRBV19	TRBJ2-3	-	TGTGCCAGTAAAGGCGCCTCAGATACGCAGTATTTT	CASKGASDTQYF
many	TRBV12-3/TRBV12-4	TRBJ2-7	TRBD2	TGTGCCAGCAGTTCCCGATGGACTAGCGGGAGCTATATTTACGAGCAGTACTTC	CASSSRWTSGSYIYEQYF
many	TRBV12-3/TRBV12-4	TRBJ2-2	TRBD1	TGTGCCAGCATAGAGGGACAGGGGGGCACCGGGGAGCTGTTTTTT	CASIEGQGGTGELFF
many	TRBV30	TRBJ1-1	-	TGTGCCTGGAAACTCCTCGGGGGTGGCCAGAACACTGAAGCTTTCTTT	CAWKLLGGGQNTEAFF
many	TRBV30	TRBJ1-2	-	TGTGCCTGGAGTGTACAGGGTGACTATGGCTACACCTTC	CAWSVQGDYGYTF
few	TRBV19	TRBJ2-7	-	TGTGCCAGTAGACCCCGGGCAGAAACCTACGAGCAGTACTTC	CASRPRAETYEQYF
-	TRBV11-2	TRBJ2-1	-	TGTGCCAGCAGCTTAGGCCAGCTCCCGACGCCGTTCTTC	CASSLGQLPTPFF
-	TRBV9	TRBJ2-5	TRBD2	TGTGCCAGCAGCGTAGAGGGGACTAGCGGGAGGGAAGAGACCCAGTACTTC	CASSVEGTSGREETQYF
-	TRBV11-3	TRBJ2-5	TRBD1	TGTGCCAGCAGCTTAGGGACAGGGGATCAGGAGACCCAGTACTTC	CASSLGTGDQETQYF
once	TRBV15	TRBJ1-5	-	TGTGCCACCAGCAGAGATTATGCTACGTTCGGCAATCAGCCCCAGCATTTT	CATSRDYATFGNQPQHF
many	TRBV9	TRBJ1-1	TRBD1	TGTGCCAGCAGCAAACAGGGGCTTAGCACTGAAGCTTTCTTT	CASSKQGLSTEAFF
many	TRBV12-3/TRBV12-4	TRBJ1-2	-	TGTGCCAGCAGTTTCGGGGGGACCGGCTACACCTTC	CASSFGGTGYTF
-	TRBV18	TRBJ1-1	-	TGTGCCAGCTCACTGGAGACAGGCGGGACCACTGAAGCTTTCTTT	CASSLETGGTTEAFF
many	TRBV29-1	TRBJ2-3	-	TGCAGCGCCGAACGCGGGGCGGATACGCAGTATTTT	CSAERGADTQYF
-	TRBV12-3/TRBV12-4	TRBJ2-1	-	TGTGCCAGCCAGGGTGTGAATGAGCAGTTCTTC	CASQGVNEQFF
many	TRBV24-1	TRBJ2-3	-	TGTGCCACCAGTGATAACGGGGGCACAGATACGCAGTATTTT	CATSDNGGTDTQYF
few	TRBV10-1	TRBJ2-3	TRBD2	TGCGCCAGCAGTGAGGCCCTAGCGGGCACAGATACGCAGTATTTT	CASSEALAGTDTQYF
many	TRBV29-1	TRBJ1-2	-	TGCAGCGTTACTGGGGACTATGGCTACACCTTC	CSVTGDYGYTF
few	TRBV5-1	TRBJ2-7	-	TGCGCCAGCAGCTTGGGACAAATCTACGAGCAGTACTTC	CASSLGQIYEQYF
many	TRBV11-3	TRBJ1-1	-	TGTGCCAGCAGCTTAAGCGAAGGAACTGAGTTTGAAGCTTTCTTT	CASSLSEGTEFEAFF
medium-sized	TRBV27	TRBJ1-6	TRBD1	TGTGCCAGCAGTACCAAACAGGGGGCGAAAGATTCACCCCTCCACTTT	CASSTKQGAKDSPLHF
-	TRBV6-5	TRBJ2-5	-	TGTGCCAGCAGTTACTCGAGAGGGTTACTGTACTTC	CASSYSRGLLYF
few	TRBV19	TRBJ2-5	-	TGTGCCAGTACCCGGGGCGCGGGGGAGACCCAGTACTTC	CASTRGAGETQYF